This passage covers 20 T cell receptor beta chains from one sample sequenced in a study of blood T cell repertoires in COVID-19. Profiling relied on immunoSEQ multiplex PCR, and the TCRdb table lists in-frame clones only, not all of them. Among fewer than 70,000 clones listed, 70% to 90% were seen once. The sequenced sample was peripheral blood. The receptors here all came from a human donor in a cohort sampled during active COVID-19.

The CDR3 nucleotides are TGCGCCAGCAGCCAAGATGGTTCAGATTATCAGCCCCAGCATTTT. As protein: CASSQDGSDYQPQHF. This chain joins TRBV4-3 and TRBJ1-5; D is unclear. The germline V gene encodes CDR1 LGHNA and CDR2 YSLEER. V lost 0 bases, J lost 5 bases, and 11 bases lay in between. CDR3 size: 15 residues.

This chain connects TRBV9 to TRBJ2-7; perhaps TRBD2 as D (6 bases). The ends were cut back, 1 base at V and 2 bases at J, with 16 bases in the middle. The CDR3 sequence is 16 residues long. The V gene's germline CDR1 is SGDLS and CDR2 YYNGEE. The CDR3 nucleotides read TGTGCCAGCAGCGTATTACCGGGACTGGGAACCTACGAGCAGTACTTC. The encoded protein is CASSVLPGLGTYEQYF.

The J gene is TRBJ1-3, the V gene TRBV5-1, with D unresolved. The CDR3 sequence is 11 residues long. Trimming took off 7 bases at V and 7 bases at J, with 9 bases between the two ends. From germline, CDR1 is SGHRS and CDR2 YFSETQ. The CDR3 DNA follows: TGCGCCAGCTCCGCGTTTAACACCATATATTTT. Protein product: CASSAFNTIYF.

The CDR3, as DNA: TGTGCCAGCTCCTCGTACGGGGGAAATGGTTGGGAGCAGTATTTT. Translation gives CASSSYGGNGWEQYF. The V and J genes are TRBV18 and TRBJ2-3, with D perhaps matching TRBD2 (6 bases). The CDR3 contains 15 residues. With 6 bases removed from V and 11 bases from J, the gap between germline ends came to 24 bases. CDR1 is KGHSH, CDR2 LQKENI, per germline.

This clone was observed a single time. Here the CDR3 DNA reads TGTGCCAGTAGTATGGGAACGCGGGGCGGGAATCAGCCCCAGCATTTT. As protein: CASSMGTRGGNQPQHF. The rearrangement uses TRBV19 and TRBJ1-5; tentatively, D is TRBD1 (5 bases). The V gene's germline CDR1 is LNHDA and CDR2 SQIVND (reference sequence). Trimming removed 3 bases from V and 4 bases from J, with 16 bases in between. The CDR3 is 16 residues long.

This chain connects TRBV6-5 to TRBJ1-2; 11 bases map to TRBD1. The trim removed 6 bases at V and 7 bases at J, leaving 10 bases unmatched. Germline CDR1 and CDR2: MNHEY and SVGAGI. The CDR3 length is 15 residues. CDR3 DNA: TGTGCCAGCAGCTACCCGGGACAGGGGGGCCGTGGCTACACCTTC. Translated: CASSYPGQGGRGYTF.

A few counts support this clone. V usage is TRBV7-9 and J usage is TRBJ2-1, with TRBD2 as a possible D gene (5 bases). The ends were cut back, 1 base at V and 2 bases at J, with 12 bases in the middle. Germline CDR1 reads SEHNR; CDR2 reads FQNEAQ (reference sequence). CDR3 size: 16 residues. CDR3 protein: CASSLVSGIAYNEQFF. CDR3 nucleotides: TGTGCCAGCAGCTTAGTCTCCGGGATTGCCTACAATGAGCAGTTCTTC. Based on the CDR3 plus reference TRBV7-9 and TRBJ2-1, the full variable domain is DTGVSQNPRHKITKRGQNVTFRCDPISEHNRLYWYRQTLGQGPEFLTYFQNEAQLEKSRLLSDRFSAERPKGSFSTLEIQRTEQGDSAMYLCASSLVSGIAYNEQFFGPGTRLTVL.

The CDR3 DNA follows: TGCAGCGTTGATAGCATTGAAGGCTACACCTTC. Translating it yields CSVDSIEGYTF. The chain carries TRBV29-1 and TRBJ1-2; no reliable D call. Per germline, CDR1 SQVTM and CDR2 ANQGSEA. V lost 3 bases and J 8 bases, leaving 10 bases between the germline ends. The CDR3 spans 11 residues.

The chain links TRBV28 to TRBJ2-1; D is unresolved. This CDR3 spans 16 amino acids. Germline V gene lookup returns CDR1 MDHEN and CDR2 SYDVKM. The ends were cut back, 4 bases at V and 9 bases at J, with 22 bases in the middle. CDR3 sequence: CASSWQQTPTFREQFF. The CDR3 DNA reads TGTGCCAGCAGTTGGCAACAGACCCCCACATTCCGTGAGCAGTTCTTC.

This sequence joins TRBV4-3 and TRBJ2-3, with 8 bases identical to TRBD2. CDR1 and CDR2 (germline): LGHNA, YSLEER. Trimming at V came to 1 base and at J to 5 bases, leaving 14 bases not matched to a gene. This CDR3 has 18 residues. CDR3 sequence (DNA): TGCGCCAGCAGCCAAGTAACGATAACGGGAGGGCCCCAAGATACGCAGTATTTT. It yields the protein CASSQVTITGGPQDTQYF.

The chain is built from TRBV18 and TRBJ2-7, with 8 bases fitting TRBD1. The CDR3 is 15 amino acids. With 6 bases clipped from V and 0 bases from J, the junction kept 7 bases outside the gene matches. Germline loops: CDR1 KGHSH, CDR2 LQKENI. CDR3 amino acids: CASSPGQASSYEQYF. For the CDR3, the DNA is TGTGCCAGCTCCCCGGGACAGGCTAGCTCCTACGAGCAGTACTTC.

This clone was seen only a few times. This chain connects TRBV12-2 to TRBJ1-4. TRBV12-2 is a pseudogene segment. The CDR3 totals 13 residues. This CDR3 reads CASPPPLGEKLFF. The CDR3 DNA sequence: TGTGCAAGTCCCCCCCCTCTAGGTGAAAAACTGTTTTTT.

This clone was recorded only once. CDR3 sequence: CATSEGKGASGSPYEQYF. CDR3 bases: TGTGCCACCAGTGAAGGGAAGGGCGCTAGCGGGTCCCCCTACGAGCAGTACTTC. V gene TRBV24-1 combines with J gene TRBJ2-7, with 8 positions matching TRBD2. V was pared by 4 bases and J by 2 bases, with 15 bases of the junction left unmatched. CDR1 and CDR2 (germline): KGHDR, SFDVKD. This CDR3 has 18 residues.

This clone has a single count. The chain recombines TRBV7-9 with TRBJ2-1, with 8 bases lining up with TRBD1. The CDR3 extends over 16 amino acids. The germline CDR1 and CDR2 sequences are SEHNR and FQNEAQ (reference sequence). The trim removed 5 bases at V and 0 bases at J, leaving 6 bases unmatched. CDR3 region: CASSQDGQGSYNEQFF. CDR3 DNA sequence: TGTGCCAGCAGCCAAGACGGACAGGGCTCCTACAATGAGCAGTTCTTC.

This clone was observed once. This chain uses TRBV19 with TRBJ1-1; D is undetermined. Trimming stripped 3 bases from V and 0 bases from J, with 8 bases between. CDR1 and CDR2 from the germline V gene are LNHDA and SQIVND (reference sequence). This CDR3 is 14 amino acids long. The CDR3, as DNA: TGTGCCAGTAGTATTGCGGATATGAACACTGAAGCTTTCTTT. Translating gives CASSIADMNTEAFF.

The chain joins TRBV18 to TRBJ1-4; no firm D call. The CDR3 length is 16 residues. Germline CDR1 and CDR2: KGHSH and LQKENI. Trimming left V 5 bases short and J 8 bases short, with 21 bases between. CDR3 nucleotide sequence: TGTGCCAGCTCATCCCAAAAGGGAGCCCCATTGGAAAAACTGTTTTTT. Translating it yields CASSSQKGAPLEKLFF.

The chain carries TRBV5-6 and TRBJ2-1; 9 nucleotides align to TRBD1. This CDR3 is 13 amino acids long. From germline, CDR1 is SGHDT and CDR2 YYEEEE. The V segment lost 3 bases and the J segment 7 bases; nucleotides outside the gene matches: 2. The DNA of the CDR3 is TGTGCCAGCAGCTGGGGGACAGGGAATGAGCAGTTCTTC. Translation gives CASSWGTGNEQFF.

The chain employs TRBV5-1 and TRBJ1-2, with 10 bases identical to TRBD1. V trimming: 3 bases; J trimming: 8 bases; junction bases outside the gene matches: 13. This CDR3 has 16 amino acids. CDR1 is SGHRS and CDR2 is YFSETQ in the germline V gene. The CDR3 is CASSYNLPTGGDGYTF. The DNA of the CDR3 is TGCGCCAGCAGCTACAACCTCCCGACAGGGGGCGACGGCTACACCTTC.

This chain connects TRBV6-5 to TRBJ1-4; D possibly corresponds to TRBD1 (5 bases). The germline V gene has CDR1 MNHEY and CDR2 SVGAGI. This CDR3 is built from 16 residues. Trimming took 0 bases from V and 0 from J, leaving 8 bases between them. The CDR3 bases are TGTGCCAGCAGTTACTCGGGGCCCGCAACTAATGAAAAACTGTTTTTT. Translating it yields CASSYSGPATNEKLFF.

This sequence joins TRBV19 and TRBJ1-1; TRBD1 might be the D (6 bases). CDR1 LNHDA and CDR2 SQIVND come from the germline V gene (reference sequence). The CDR3 totals 12 residues. Trimming took off 4 bases at V and 6 bases at J, with 9 bases between the two ends. CDR3 amino acids: CASSTGASEAFF. CDR3 coding DNA: TGTGCCAGTAGTACAGGGGCCTCTGAAGCTTTCTTT.